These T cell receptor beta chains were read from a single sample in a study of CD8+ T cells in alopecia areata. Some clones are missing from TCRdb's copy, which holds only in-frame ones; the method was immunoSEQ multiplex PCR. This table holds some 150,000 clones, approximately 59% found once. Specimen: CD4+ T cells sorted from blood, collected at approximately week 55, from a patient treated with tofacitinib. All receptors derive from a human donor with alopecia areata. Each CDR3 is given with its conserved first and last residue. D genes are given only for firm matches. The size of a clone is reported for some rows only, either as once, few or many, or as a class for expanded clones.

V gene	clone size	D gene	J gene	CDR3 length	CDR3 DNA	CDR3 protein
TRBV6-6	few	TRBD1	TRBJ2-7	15	TGTGCCAGCAGTTCCCCGGACAGGGTTGTCTACGAGCAGTACTTC	CASSSPDRVVYEQYF
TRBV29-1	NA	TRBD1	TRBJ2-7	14	TGCAGCGTTGAATGGGGACAGGGGGCTCGAGAGCAGTACTTC	CSVEWGQGAREQYF
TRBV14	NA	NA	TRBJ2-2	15	TGTGCCAGCAGCCTCAGGGTGGTGGACACCGGGGAGCTGTTTTTT	CASSLRVVDTGELFF
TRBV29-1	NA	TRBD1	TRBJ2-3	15	TGCAGCGGAACCGGGACAGGGGGCATCGCAGATACGCAGTATTTT	CSGTGTGGIADTQYF
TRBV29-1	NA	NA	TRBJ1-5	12	TGCAGCGTGGGTCGAGGCAATCAGCCCCAGCATTTT	CSVGRGNQPQHF
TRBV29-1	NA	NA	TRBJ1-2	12	TGCAGCGTTAGCGCAGGCGACTATGGCTACACCTTC	CSVSAGDYGYTF
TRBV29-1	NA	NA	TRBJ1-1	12	TGCAGCGTTCGCCCGATTCTCACTGAAGCTTTCTTT	CSVRPILTEAFF
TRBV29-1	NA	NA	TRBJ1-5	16	TGCAGCGTTGTTGGGAAGCTAAAAAATAGCAATCAGCCCCAGCATTTT	CSVVGKLKNSNQPQHF
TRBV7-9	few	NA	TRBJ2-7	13	TGTGCCAGCAGCTTAGGGGGGCCGACCGAGCAGTACTTC	CASSLGGPTEQYF
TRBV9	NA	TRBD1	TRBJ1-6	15	TGTGCCAGCAGCGTAGATCGCGACAGGGAGTCACCCCTCCACTTT	CASSVDRDRESPLHF
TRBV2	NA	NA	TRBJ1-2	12	TGTGCCAGCAGTGATCCGAGGGCTGGCTACACCTTC	CASSDPRAGYTF
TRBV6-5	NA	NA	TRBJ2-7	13	TGTGCCAGCAGTCTTCGGGGGTTCGGCGAGCAGTACTTC	CASSLRGFGEQYF
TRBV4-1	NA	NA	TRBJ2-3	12	TGCGCCAGCAGCCTCCCGGGACTGTTGCAGTATTTT	CASSLPGLLQYF
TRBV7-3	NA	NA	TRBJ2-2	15	TGTGCCAGCAGCTCACAGGCTACCGGCACCGGGGAGCTGTTTTTT	CASSSQATGTGELFF
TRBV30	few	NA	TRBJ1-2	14	TGTGCCTGGAGTGTACGGGGGCCGGGGTATGGCTACACCTTC	CAWSVRGPGYGYTF
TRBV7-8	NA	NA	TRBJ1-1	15	TGTGCCAGCAGCCCTCTCGACCGCGCGGACACTGAAGCTTTCTTT	CASSPLDRADTEAFF
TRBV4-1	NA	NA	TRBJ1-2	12	TGCGCCAGCAGCCAAGACGGGAATGGCTACACCTTC	CASSQDGNGYTF
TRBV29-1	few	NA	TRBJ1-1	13	TGCAGCGTTGTTGGGGGCGCGGGCACTGAAGCTTTCTTT	CSVVGGAGTEAFF
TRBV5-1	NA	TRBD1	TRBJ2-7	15	TGCGCCAGCAGCTTGGAGGCAGGGGGCGCGTACGAGCAGTACTTC	CASSLEAGGAYEQYF
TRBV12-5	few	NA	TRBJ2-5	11	TGTGCTAGTGGTTTTCAAGAGACCCAGTACTTC	CASGFQETQYF
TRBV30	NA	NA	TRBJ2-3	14	TGTGCCTGGAGTGTAACCAGATTCACAGATACGCAGTATTTT	CAWSVTRFTDTQYF